This T cell receptor beta chain was captured in a study of cytomegalovirus exposure and HLA in healthy donors (dated by TCRdb to the late 2010s). Concerning the study at large: According to an earlier analysis of several hundred of the donors, 150 million to 200 million T cells yielded 100 million or so unique TCR beta sequences and about 300 Gb of sequence data. Among the 398 genotyped donors, more than 70% belonged to the genetic ancestry cluster associated with self-reported Caucasian donors. All discovery cohort repertoires had been generated on a single sequencing platform. The aim of the study was to test whether cataloging public T cell receptors could identify signatures of past pathogen exposure. A later genetic analysis took genome-wide SNP genotypes for about 55% of the roughly 670 donors and used that subset as a discovery cohort. High-throughput TCR immunosequencing, statistical association of individual TCRs with disease status, and machine learning were combined to predict cytomegalovirus infection status. Rather than drawing on any new phenotypic data, the later analysis identified candidate immune exposures from TCR beta sequences and the way those sequences occurred across donors. An early release covering approximately 600 HLA-typed donors comprised 250 to 350 gigabases of sequencing data and 65 million to 100 million unique TCR sequences. Donor age, sex, ethnicity and CMV serostatus were compiled alongside the repertoire data. On average, roughly 240,000 unique TCR beta nucleotide sequences were sequenced per donor among about 400 genotyped donors of the cohort, with roughly 18% of those sequences being non-productive. Along with the approximately 650-subject first cohort, a separate validation cohort of approximately 110 different subjects was used. The number of typed donors differed by locus: about 629-640 for A, B, C, DRB1 and DQB1; 500 to 550 for DQA1; about 600 for DPA1; and some 430 for DPB1. Class I and class II HLA loci were covered by the typing at four-digit resolution. Several DR-DQ haplotypes were treated as single units for association and clustering because of strong linkage in the cohort. Using immunosequencing, the study profiled T cell repertoires from 666 subjects and related those repertoires to cytomegalovirus serostatus. To study patterns of TCR occurrence, a later analysis re-analyzed previously published TCR beta repertoires from 700 or so donors and added high-resolution HLA genotyping. An earlier analysis of fewer than 700 of the donors applied high-throughput TCR beta sequencing to assess whether each TCR beta V gene segment acted as functional or pseudogenic.

This clone was picked up a small number of times. Its antigen is not yet known. No much larger clonotype is one base removed from it; base qualities were not supplied. The library came from the immunoSEQ multiplex PCR assay. For the multiplex PCR, a mixture combining 60 forward primers for TCR Vbeta segments and 13 reverse primers for TCR Jbeta segments was used. A multiplex PCR assay on genomic DNA amplified the CDR3 region of rearranged TCR beta genes. The Illumina HiSeq System was used to sequence the amplified TCR beta libraries as 87-base-pair reads. Per the source publication's procedure: A later analysis tallied around 87 million unique TCR beta chains across the 666 repertoires, and 10 million to 11 million of those chains were shared by two or more donors. To remove PCR and sequencing errors, raw reads were error-corrected and collapsed into unique sequences using a nearest-neighbor algorithm that merged closely related sequences. CDR3 sequences were aligned to IMGT reference sequences to assign V, D and J gene segments. For a sequence to be retained, a match of at least six nucleotides to both a V gene segment and a J gene segment was required. Rearrangements were called productive when the CDR3 lacked stop codons and stayed in frame with V and J; all others were non-productive. Following IMGT convention, CDR3 was defined as the stretch from the second conserved V-encoded cysteine to the conserved J-encoded phenylalanine. The earlier analysis of fewer than 700 of the donors excluded sequences that lacked an unambiguous match to a single V gene segment. In an earlier analysis of approximately 590 of the donors, V segments were called functional above 56.7% productive rearrangements and were called segregating when the between-donor standard deviation exceeded 5%. A statistical classification framework was built for diagnosing cytomegalovirus status from the catalog of TCR beta chain sequences. In a later analysis, TCR nucleotide sequences were compared against IMGT/GENE-DB human TR gene sequences so that V and J genes could be assigned. A later analysis assigned CDR3 sequences and most-parsimonious VDJ recombination scenarios with the TCRdist pipeline. A later analysis defined each TCR beta chain by its CDR3 amino acid sequence plus V-gene family, and excluded reads lacking a unique V-gene family. In a later analysis, some 600 highly shared, low-generation-probability nucleotide sequences were removed to address suspected cross-contamination and a sequencing artifact. A later analysis calculated a clonal expansion index for each public chain from normalized within-repertoire ranks of inferred template counts. A later analysis computed generation probabilities with a VDJ recombination model fitted to out-of-frame rearrangements, and checked the results against IGoR. A later analysis scored TCR-TCR, TCR-HLA and TCR-CMV co-occurrence with hypergeometric tests, applying a repertoire-size bias correction to TCR pairs. In a later analysis, false discovery rates were estimated by permuting HLA or CMV assignments 20 times. A later analysis grouped co-occurring TCRs with DBSCAN, adding TCRdist sequence similarity when clustering within HLA-allele-positive subsets. Repertoires with fewer than 30,000 or more than 120,000 public chains were left out of co-occurrence clustering, as were five repertoires with anomalous nucleotide sharing. Not all clones reach the TCRdb copy of this immuneACCESS table, which keeps in-frame sequences only. Checked studies attribute under half of the gap to unresolved V genes and leave the rest unexplained. V, J and clone size are those of that table, while D and trimming were read from the DNA. Present in this sample are 200,000 or so clones, around 80% of which were seen just once. The top ten clones comprise roughly 2% of the sample.

The cysteine opens and the phenylalanine closes a CDR3 of 13 amino acids. Only the CDR3 part of the read is kept: 39 bases, read in frame from the first base. Taken from the germline V gene, the CDR1 and CDR2 loops are SGHTA and FQGTGA. Study-wide conclusions, independent of this receptor: Most CMV-associated TCR beta chains appeared to be HLA-restricted in a later analysis, and the HLA associations seemed to be driven largely by CMV exposure. Cytomegalovirus status was reported to be diagnosed by the classifier with high specificity and sensitivity in both the original and validation cohorts. Linkage disequilibrium might explain the correlated functional status among segregating V segments, but an unknown experimental factor could not be ruled out. Only TCR beta chains were sequenced in this cohort, and the absence of alpha or paired-chain data limited detectable features. The 87-base-pair reads could not distinguish some IMGT-functional V segments, including TRBV6-2 and TRBV6-3, so those segments were excluded. According to a later analysis, TCR association rates differed among HLA loci, with DRB1 alleles showing the most associated TCRs and HLA-C alleles showing the fewest. Most TCR sequences were seen in very few donors, while some public TCRs were found in many individuals. Immune exposure information for the cohort was limited to CMV serostatus. A further reported finding was that TCR beta sequences accurately predicted the HLA-A and HLA-B alleles for most subjects in the first cohort. The sequencing pipeline was judged likely to have produced a cluster of highly shared sequence variants as a technical artifact. Because HLA typing was unavailable for some donors at each locus, only the typed subset was used in association tests. A later analysis reported that several top co-occurrence clusters appeared linked to parvovirus B19, influenza, CMV and Epstein-Barr virus. A later analysis associated around 16,000 TCR beta sequences with specific HLA alleles at a false discovery rate of 0.05. Because counts were too low, roughly 18 rarely observed V segments, including chromosome 9 orphons, were left out of the earlier analysis of some 640 of the donors. Presence/absence analyses assumed roughly uniform sequencing depth across donors, an assumption that may not hold. V-gene and J-gene trimming of TCR beta chains was associated with a missense DCLRE1C variant in a later genetic analysis, and the association was replicated in an independent cohort. Compared with equally common non-associated chains, HLA-associated TCR beta chains in a later analysis were more clonally expanded and had lower generation probabilities. In an earlier analysis of roughly 500 of the donors, most TCR beta V segments appeared in productive rearrangements about 87% or about 30% of the time, broadly matching IMGT annotations. When HLA alleles, especially DR and DQ, strongly co-occurred, TCR associations were difficult to assign to individual alleles. The authors suggested that the approach could potentially be generalized to other disease states and immunological phenotypes. In vitro tests confirmed that a few of the cytomegalovirus-associated TCR beta chains recognize cytomegalovirus antigens. According to a later genetic analysis, donors in an Asian-associated ancestry cluster had fewer N-insertions in productive TCRs than the approximately 610-donor mean. In the study, about 150 TCR beta chains were listed as associated with cytomegalovirus.

The cohort comprised some 730 healthy bone marrow donors. Cohort members were all nominally healthy when sampled, although unrecorded immune exposures were likely present. The donor tested CMV seropositive, placing the donor among the roughly 300 seropositive members of the cohort. A peripheral blood sample was collected from each donor, and TCR beta sequencing was performed on peripheral blood mononuclear cells. Genomic DNA extraction from the blood cell samples was performed with the Qiagen DNeasy Blood Extraction Kit. Sequencing used PBMCs. The rearranged segments are TRBV7-3 and TRBJ2-5; the D gene identity is not certain. The J call may be faulty, since TRBJ2-7 better matches the DNA end. The clonotype originates from a woman aged 18-29 years in good health and CMV-seropositive. CDR3 region: CASSLVRAGEQYF. The nucleotide sequence is TGTGCCAGCAGCTTGGTCCGTGCAGGCGAGCAGTACTTC.